The TCR beta chain under discussion was sequenced for a study of shared clonotypes between healthy human individuals. Study-level information: Contributing individuals were a couple of females and three males aged 18 to 49.

TCRdb's table, derived via immunoSEQ multiplex PCR, lists solely in-frame clones and lacks some. The sample lists fewer than 850,000 clones, 55% to 75% occurring once. This TCR was sampled from a woman younger than 45 in good health. The sample taken for sequencing was memory CD4+ T cells sorted from blood. Specified subset: CD45RA-negative fraction.

This chain's CDR3 is CASSESEGLAGLNEQFF. The CDR3 DNA reads TGTGCCAGCAGTGAAAGCGAAGGGCTAGCGGGATTAAATGAGCAGTTCTTC. The chain joins TRBV6-1 to TRBJ2-1, with 9 nucleotides matching TRBD2. This CDR3 contains 17 residues. Germline values: CDR1 MNHNS, CDR2 SASEGT. J lost 7 bases, V lost 2 bases, and 12 bases had no gene match.